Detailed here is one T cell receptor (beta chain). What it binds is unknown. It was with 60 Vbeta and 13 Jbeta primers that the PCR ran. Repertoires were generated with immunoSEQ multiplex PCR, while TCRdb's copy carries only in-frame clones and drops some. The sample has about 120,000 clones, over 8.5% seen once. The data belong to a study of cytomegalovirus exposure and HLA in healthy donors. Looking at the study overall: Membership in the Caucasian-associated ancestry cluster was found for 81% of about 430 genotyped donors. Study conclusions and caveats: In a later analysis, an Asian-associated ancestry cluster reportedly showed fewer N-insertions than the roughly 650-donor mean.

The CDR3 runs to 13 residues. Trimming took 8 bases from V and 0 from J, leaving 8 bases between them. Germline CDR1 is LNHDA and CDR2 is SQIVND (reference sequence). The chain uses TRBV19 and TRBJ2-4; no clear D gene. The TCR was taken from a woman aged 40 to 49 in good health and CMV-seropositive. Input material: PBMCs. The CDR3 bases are TGTGCCAGTCACAGCTTAGCCAAAAACATTCAGTACTTC. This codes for CASHSLAKNIQYF.